This passage covers 26 T cell receptor beta chains from one sample sequenced in a study of T-cell memory formation after mild COVID-19. Each CDR3 protein gets one entry after TCRdb re-called the 5' RACE reads with MiXCR. This table holds roughly 580,000 distinct CDR3 sequences, 15% to 20% found once. What was sequenced was PBMCs or a T cell subset sorted from them (not recorded which). The receptors were sampled from an adult woman who had mild COVID-19 (a few samples of this study predate the infection). Cell type and time point are not known.

V and J are TRBV6-2 or TRBV6-3 and TRBJ2-4; D is uncertain. CDR1 MNHEY and CDR2 SVGEGT come from the germline V gene. The CDR3 loop spans 13 amino acids. V lost 4 bases and J 7 bases, leaving 11 bases between the germline ends. CDR3 nucleotide sequence: TGTGCCAGCAGTTCCGTCGGCCCGAACATTCAGTACTTC. Amino acid sequence: CASSSVGPNIQYF.

The chain recombines TRBV7-2 with TRBJ2-1, with TRBD2 matching 12 bases. CDR1 and CDR2 (germline): SGHTA, FQGNSA. V lost 1 base, J lost 9 bases, and 16 bases stayed unmatched. The CDR3 has 19 amino acids. The CDR3 is CASSLVSHDRLAGGGEQFF. CDR3 bases: TGTGCCAGCAGCTTAGTTTCGCATGACCGGCTAGCGGGAGGGGGTGAGCAGTTCTTC.

The V call is TRBV4-1, the J call TRBJ1-5, with 10 bases identical to TRBD1. This CDR3 comprises 19 residues. Germline V gene sequence: CDR1 MGHRA, CDR2 YSYEKL. Trimming removed 4 bases from V and 2 bases from J; junction bases left unmatched: 14. The chain's CDR3 is CASSPPWDRGRDGNQPQHF. CDR3 sequence (DNA): TGCGCCAGCAGCCCCCCATGGGACAGGGGCCGGGATGGCAATCAGCCCCAGCATTTT.

The rearrangement links TRBV10-3 to TRBJ2-1; TRBD2 agrees at 12 bases. The CDR3 sequence is 17 residues long. Per the germline V gene, CDR1 is ENHRY and CDR2 is SYGVKD. The J segment lost 1 base and the V segment lost 5 bases, leaving 6 bases of the junction unmatched. The DNA of the CDR3 is TGTGCCATCAGTCCCAGGACTAGCGGGACTTCCTACAATGAGCAGTTCTTC. The encoded protein is CAISPRTSGTSYNEQFF.

The table lists this clonotype with a few counts. The gene calls are TRBV5-1 and TRBJ2-3; a possible D gene is TRBD1 (6 bases). Germline V gene lookup returns CDR1 SGHRS and CDR2 YFSETQ. The V gene lost 4 bases and the J gene lost 2 bases, with 17 bases spanning the gap. This CDR3 spans 16 amino acids. CDR3: CASSPLAQGTTDTQYF. The CDR3 nucleotides are TGCGCCAGCAGCCCCCTAGCACAGGGTACCACAGATACGCAGTATTTT.

The rearrangement uses TRBV12-3 or TRBV12-4 and TRBJ2-5; D is ambiguous. The V end was cut by 5 bases, the J end by 3 bases, with 16 bases between. This CDR3 region has 15 residues. CDR3 amino acids: CASSPNLGPKETQYF. The CDR3 bases are TGTGCCAGCAGTCCCAACCTAGGACCCAAAGAGACCCAGTACTTC.

The rearrangement joins TRBV20-1 to TRBJ1-2; D is unresolved. Trimming shortened V by 0 bases and J by 4 bases, and 15 bases separated the two germline ends. The V gene's germline CDR1 is DFQATT and CDR2 SNEGSKA (reference sequence). The CDR3 totals 15 residues. The CDR3 nucleotides read TGCAGTGCTAGAGATAGGCGGGTATTAACCTATGGCTACACCTTC. It is translated as CSARDRRVLTYGYTF.

The chain combines TRBV15 with TRBJ1-5; D remains ambiguous. The germline gives CDR1 LNHNV, CDR2 YYDKDF (reference sequence). This CDR3 comprises 17 residues. The ends were cut back, 0 bases at V and 1 base at J, with 13 bases in the middle. In DNA, the CDR3 is TGTGCCACCAGCAGAGAGCACATGCTGGAAAGCAATCAGCCCCAGCATTTT. Its protein product is CATSREHMLESNQPQHF.

This clonotype was observed many times. J is TRBJ1-2 and V is TRBV2, with 8 bases that match TRBD1. V dropped 7 bases and J dropped 4; count of bases not matched to a gene: 14. The CDR3 loop spans 16 amino acids. Germline V CDR1 and CDR2: SNHLY, FYNNEI. CDR3 DNA: TGTGCCAGCACCGAAGGGGGCAGGGGGCGGTTCTATGGCTACACCTTC. This sequence encodes CASTEGGRGRFYGYTF.

This chain uses TRBV10-3 with TRBJ2-7; D might be TRBD2 (5 bases). This CDR3 is built from 11 residues. Germline V gene lookup returns CDR1 ENHRY and CDR2 SYGVKD. The germline V and J ends were trimmed by 7 bases and 9 bases, with 13 bases remaining between them. CDR3 loop: CAITSAGGQYF. The CDR3 nucleotides are TGTGCCATCACAAGCGCTGGAGGGCAGTACTTC.

This chain uses TRBV30 with TRBJ2-3; D ambiguous. The CDR3 is 11 amino acids. Trimming took off 4 bases at V and 0 bases at J, with 2 bases between the two ends. Per germline, CDR1 GTSNPN and CDR2 SVGIG (reference sequence). The CDR3 nucleotides are TGTGCCTGGACCAGCACAGATACGCAGTATTTT. This translates into CAWTSTDTQYF.

The chain combines TRBV24-1 with TRBJ1-2; D may be TRBD1 (5 bases). Between the trimmed V and J ends, which lost 9 bases and 7 bases, there was a span of 11 bases. Germline V gene sequence: CDR1 KGHDR, CDR2 SFDVKD. The CDR3 extends over 11 amino acids. CDR3 coding DNA: TGTGCCACCGGGACGGAGCTTGGCTACACCTTC. This translates into CATGTELGYTF.

The chain employs TRBV12-3 or TRBV12-4 and TRBJ2-1; 9 nucleotides agree with TRBD1. The CDR3 contains 15 residues. V was clipped by 5 bases and J by 7 bases; unmatched bases: 9. The CDR3 sequence: CASSQTGTGMNEQFF. CDR3 DNA sequence: TGTGCCAGCAGTCAAACCGGGACAGGGATGAATGAGCAGTTCTTC.

The V call is TRBV10-3, the J call TRBJ1-1; TRBD1 matches at 8 bases. Per germline, CDR1 ENHRY and CDR2 SYGVKD. V shed 6 bases, J shed 5 bases, and the junction held 11 bases outside the gene matches. This CDR3 has 15 amino acids. CDR3 DNA: TGTGCCATCAGGACCCTAGGGACAGGCGTAACTGAAGCTTTCTTT. This gives the protein CAIRTLGTGVTEAFF.

The chain uses TRBV6-1 and TRBJ1-2; 10 nucleotides align to TRBD1. The CDR3 length is 15 residues. V gave up 10 bases and J gave up 7 bases; unmatched junction bases: 15. Germline V CDR1 and CDR2: MNHNS, SASEGT. CDR3 sequence: CATEVGQGIVGGYTF. Written as DNA, the CDR3 is TGTGCCACCGAAGTGGGACAGGGGATTGTGGGTGGCTACACCTTC.

The chain couples TRBV6-4 to TRBJ2-3; 12 nucleotides align to TRBD2. The V segment lost 2 bases and the J segment 4 bases; nucleotides outside the gene matches: 10. This CDR3 has 18 amino acids. The V gene's germline CDR1 is MRHNA and CDR2 SNTAGT. In nucleotides, the CDR3 is TGTGCCAGCAGTGACGCACCCGCTAGCGGGGGGGCCTCAGATACGCAGTATTTT. Translated, it gives CASSDAPASGGASDTQYF.

This clonotype was counted a few times. The J gene is TRBJ2-1, the V gene TRBV5-6, with 11 bases fitting TRBD2. This CDR3 contains 14 residues. V shed 0 bases and J 14 bases; nucleotides not matched to a gene: 7. The germline V gene has CDR1 SGHDT and CDR2 YYEEEE. CDR3 loop: CASSLELAGVGEFF. For the CDR3, the DNA is TGTGCCAGCAGCTTGGAACTAGCGGGAGTCGGGGAGTTCTTC.

This chain connects TRBV29-1 to TRBJ2-3, with D perhaps being TRBD1 or TRBD2 (7 bases each). The CDR3 loop spans 14 amino acids. The ends were cut back, 3 bases at V and 0 bases at J, with 10 bases in the middle. Germline CDR1 is SQVTM and CDR2 is ANQGSEA. CDR3 DNA: TGCAGCGTTGAGGGAGGGGGCAGCACAGATACGCAGTATTTT. Its translation: CSVEGGGSTDTQYF.

The chain links TRBV12-3 or TRBV12-4 to TRBJ2-2, with D perhaps given as TRBD1 or TRBD2 (6 bases each). The CDR3 is made up of 15 amino acids. V was pared by 5 bases and J by 7 bases, with 17 bases between. This chain's CDR3 is CASSLIRGAGGELFF. In DNA, the CDR3 is TGTGCCAGCAGTCTTATAAGGGGGGCCGGCGGGGAGCTGTTTTTT.

The V call is TRBV27, the J call TRBJ2-5; the D gene is possibly TRBD2 (6 bases). Trimming cost V 3 bases and J 3 bases, with 14 bases left between them. CDR1 MNHEY and CDR2 SMNVEV come from the germline V gene (reference sequence). CDR3 size: 15 residues. CDR3 DNA sequence: TGTGCCAGCAGTTTCACGTCCGGGAGCGAAGAGACCCAGTACTTC. Translation: CASSFTSGSEETQYF.

The table lists this clonotype with a few counts. CDR3: CASSFGGTSSYEQYF. As DNA, the CDR3 is TGTGCCAGCAGCTTTGGCGGGACGAGCTCCTACGAGCAGTACTTC. The chain uses TRBV5-4 and TRBJ2-7, with D perhaps TRBD2 (6 bases). Trimming left V 2 bases short and J 0 bases short, with 12 bases between. The CDR3 sequence is 15 residues long. Germline CDR1 reads SGHNT; CDR2 reads YYREEE (reference sequence).

This clonotype was observed a handful of times. The rearrangement joins TRBV7-9 to TRBJ2-5, with TRBD2 identical over 7 bases. V lost 1 base, J lost 1 base, and 9 bases stayed unmatched. There are 17 residues in the CDR3. In germline, CDR1 is SEHNR, CDR2 FQNEAQ (reference sequence). The DNA of the CDR3 is TGTGCCAGCAGCTTAGGGGTCGGCGGGAGCCGCCAAGAGACCCAGTACTTC. This codes for CASSLGVGGSRQETQYF.

V usage is TRBV7-9 and J usage is TRBJ2-3; D call uncertain. Trimming removed 7 bases at V and 4 bases at J, with 9 bases between. Germline V gene data show CDR1 as SEHNR and CDR2 as FQNEAQ (reference sequence). CDR3 length: 12 residues. CDR3 amino acids: CASTVGPDTQYF. CDR3 nucleotide sequence: TGTGCCAGCACCGTAGGCCCAGATACGCAGTATTTT.

This clonotype has just a few counts. This rearrangement joins TRBV27 to TRBJ2-1, with D possibly being TRBD2 (6 bases). The CDR3 sequence is 10 residues long. Per the germline V gene, CDR1 is MNHEY and CDR2 is SMNVEV (reference sequence). Trimming left V 11 bases short and J 8 bases short, with 10 bases between. The CDR3 DNA reads as TGTGCCCCGACGGGGGATGAGCAGTTCTTC. It is translated as CAPTGDEQFF.

V and J are TRBV11-2 and TRBJ1-1, with D uncertain. Germline V gene lookup returns CDR1 SGHAT and CDR2 FQNNGV. With 5 bases removed from V and 2 bases from J, the gap between germline ends came to 21 bases. This CDR3 is 17 amino acids long. The CDR3 reads CASSTLTLGRLNTEAFF. As DNA, the CDR3 is TGTGCCAGCAGCACGTTGACTCTTGGACGGCTCAACACTGAAGCTTTCTTT.

This clonotype was observed at least ten times. The chain joins TRBV28 to TRBJ2-3; possibly TRBD2 for D (6 bases). Per the germline V gene, CDR1 is MDHEN and CDR2 is SYDVKM. Trimming left V 6 bases short and J 2 bases short, with 12 bases between. This CDR3 contains 14 residues. The CDR3 loop is CASSLSGTTDTQYF. The DNA for the CDR3 is TGTGCCAGCAGCCTTAGCGGAACCACAGATACGCAGTATTTT.